The clone carrying this T cell receptor (beta chain) has a handful of counts. This record belongs to a study of blood T cell repertoires in COVID-19. Study information: Spain, Italy and the United States supplied samples that represented acute and convalescent COVID-19. Nucleic acid was either cDNA or gDNA, and it came from T cells, B-cell-depleted T cells, or PBMCs.

The CDR3 has 15 amino acids. Looked up from germline, CDR1 is SGHTA and CDR2 is FQGNSA. J lost 7 bases, V lost 3 bases, and 9 bases had no gene match. The Seattle patients, enrolled during active infection, were followed longitudinally. Per the original methods: Reference gene primer amplification in the assay estimated nucleated cell counts. Clones were read by immunoSEQ multiplex PCR, and TCRdb kept only the in-frame ones, dropping some. The DNA was the basis for D and trimming; V, J and clone size are from that table. The sample has under 550,000 clones; approximately 90% are singletons. The rearrangement links TRBV7-2 to TRBJ2-1; 7 bases fit TRBD2. This clonotype originated in a man in his late teens or twenties with COVID-19, enrolled during active disease. Sequenced material: peripheral blood. The CDR3 region has the DNA TGTGCCAGCAGCTTCGAAAGCGGGGCCTGGAATGAGCAGTTCTTC. Translation gives CASSFESGAWNEQFF.